This TCR beta chain is drawn from a study of blood T cell repertoires in COVID-19. Turning to the study itself: Sources were T cells, B-cell-depleted T cells, or PBMCs; the material itself was cDNA or gDNA.

There are 14 residues in the CDR3. Trimming stripped 2 bases from V and 3 bases from J, with 8 bases between. Germline CDR1 is SGDLS and CDR2 is YYNGEE. Sequenced by immunoSEQ multiplex PCR; TCRdb stores in-frame clones only, minus some. The repertoire holds about 220,000 clones, with around 81% as singletons. This chain uses TRBV9 with TRBJ1-4; no clear D gene. Material: peripheral blood. The clonotype comes from a woman aged 55-70 years with acute or convalescent COVID-19. Written as DNA, the CDR3 is TGTGCCAGCAGCGTCGGTTACCCTAATGAAAAACTGTTTTTT. It encodes CASSVGYPNEKLFF.